Below are 4 T cell receptor beta chains sequenced from a single sample in a study of beta chain features in type 1 diabetes. Study outcomes and limitations: Type 1 diabetes patients had TCRB CDR3s that were shorter (moderately but significantly so) in all four CD4+ subsets.

Which antigens these TCRs recognize remains unknown. Investigators reverse transcribed all isolated RNA, so they sequenced expressed TCRB transcripts. The repertoire was sequenced with immunoSEQ multiplex PCR; TCRdb's copy has only in-frame clones and lacks some. The repertoire includes 40,000 to 60,000 clones, 55% to 70% of them detected once, and 0.29% sits in the top ten. Sample: stem cell memory CD4+ T cells from blood. All receptors derive from a woman aged 25 to 39 with type 1 diabetes.

The rearrangement joins TRBV5-4 to TRBJ2-1; 10 bases line up with TRBD2. The CDR3 spans 15 residues. Germline CDR1 and CDR2: SGHNT and YYREEE (reference sequence). V lost 4 bases to trimming and J lost 5 bases; unmatched junction nucleotides: 6. The CDR3 is CASSPRTSGNNEQFF. For the CDR3, the DNA is TGTGCCAGCAGCCCAAGGACTAGCGGAAACAATGAGCAGTTCTTC.

The chain has TRBV25-1 and TRBJ2-3; D might be TRBD1 (5 bases). Germline values: CDR1 MGHDK, CDR2 SYGVNS. This CDR3 is 13 amino acids long. Trimming left V 6 bases short and J 0 bases short, with 7 bases between. Written as DNA, the CDR3 is TGTGCCAGCAGACAGGCTAGCACAGATACGCAGTATTTT. Encoded protein: CASRQASTDTQYF.

The chain has TRBV7-9 and TRBJ2-1, with a tentative D call TRBD2 (6 bases). From germline, CDR1 is SEHNR and CDR2 FQNEAQ (reference sequence). The CDR3 is 15 residues long. Trimming cost V 7 bases and J 4 bases, with 17 bases left between them. The CDR3 nucleotides are TGTGCCAGCAACCCCTGGGCTAGCGCTTACAATGAGCAGTTCTTC. Its translation: CASNPWASAYNEQFF.

The chain carries TRBV19 and TRBJ1-5; TRBD1 matches at 7 bases. The CDR3 is 13 amino acids. The junction had 5 bases not matched to a gene; V was cut back by 5 bases and J by 7 bases. CDR1 and CDR2 (germline): LNHDA, SQIVND (reference sequence). CDR3 DNA: TGTGCCAGTAGTGACAGGGCGGGACAGCCCCAGCATTTT. Translation: CASSDRAGQPQHF.